The 6 T cell receptor beta chains presented below share a single source sample, sequenced in a study of shared clonotypes between healthy human individuals. Libraries were prepared by immunoSEQ multiplex PCR; TCRdb keeps only in-frame clonotypes and omits some of them. Of 2 million to 2.5 million clones in the sample, roughly 93% were seen once. Sequencing was performed on naive CD4+ T cells from PBMCs. Subset in this sample: CD45RA+ positively selected. The source is a man between 18 and 29 years old in good health. Some clones in this sample may be carry-over from other donors' samples.

The genes are TRBV28 and TRBJ2-1; D not certain. V was trimmed by 3 bases and J by 9 bases, leaving 15 bases between them. CDR1 and CDR2 from the germline V gene are MDHEN and SYDVKM. CDR3 length: 14 residues. CDR3 in DNA: TGTGCCAGCAGTTTGCCATCGGGTGGTGCTGAGCAGTTCTTC. Its translation is CASSLPSGGAEQFF.

The chain employs TRBV5-1 and TRBJ1-3, with D tentatively TRBD1 (5 bases). The germline V gene has CDR1 SGHRS and CDR2 YFSETQ. The ends were cut back, 4 bases at V and 11 bases at J, with 22 bases in the middle. This CDR3 is 15 amino acids long. CDR3 sequence reads: CASSPTGTSAEAIYF. The CDR3 DNA reads as TGCGCCAGCAGCCCCACCGGGACCTCCGCCGAAGCCATATATTTT. The entire variable domain, with the rest obtained from reference TRBV5-1 and TRBJ1-3, is as follows: KAGVTQTPRYLIKTRGQQVTLSCSPISGHRSVSWYQQTPGQGLQFLFEYFSETQRNKGNFPGRFSGRQFSNSRSEMNVSTLELGDSALYLCASSPTGTSAEAIYFGEGSWLTVV.

The chain has TRBV16 and TRBJ1-1; weak D call: TRBD1 (5 bases). There are 15 residues in the CDR3. Germline assignment: CDR1 KGHSY and CDR2 FQNENV. Deletions cut 2 bases from V and 0 bases from J, with 10 bases between. The CDR3 sequence is CASSQIGGLNTEAFF. The CDR3 region has the DNA TGTGCCAGCAGCCAAATCGGGGGATTGAACACTGAAGCTTTCTTT.

The chain employs TRBV7-9 and TRBJ1-2; no definite D call. V was cut by 5 bases and J by 3 bases, with 13 bases left in between. The germline gives CDR1 SEHNR, CDR2 FQNEAQ (reference sequence). The CDR3 length is 14 residues. In DNA form, the CDR3 reads TGTGCCAGCAGCACAAGGGCAGCGGACTATGGCTACACCTTC. This translates into CASSTRAADYGYTF.

A remark on this clone: Other nucleotide sequences in the sample specify the same CDR3. The chain employs TRBV9 and TRBJ2-3, with TRBD2 matching 8 bases. The CDR3 contains 16 residues. In germline, CDR1 is SGDLS, CDR2 YYNGEE. J gave up 2 bases and V 0 bases, and 5 bases lay outside the gene matches. The CDR3 here is CASSVGLAGYTDTQYF. As DNA, the CDR3 is TGTGCCAGCAGCGTAGGATTAGCGGGGTACACAGATACGCAGTATTTT. The whole variable domain, filled in from reference TRBV9 and TRBJ2-3, reads DSGVTQTPKHLITATGQRVTLRCSPRSGDLSVYWYQQSLDQGLQFLIQYYNGEERAKGNILERFSAQQFPDLHSELNLSSLELGDSALYFCASSVGLAGYTDTQYFGPGTRLTVL.

This clone was recorded only once. The chain carries TRBV28 and TRBJ2-2; D is unresolved. Trimming removed 6 bases at V and 4 bases at J, with 15 bases between. This CDR3 is 15 amino acids long. Germline CDR1 is MDHEN and CDR2 is SYDVKM. CDR3 DNA: TGTGCCAGCAGCCTACCTCTCCGGGCCACCGGGGAGCTGTTTTTT. This translates into CASSLPLRATGELFF.